This T cell receptor (beta chain) emerged from a study of T cell responses to AZD1222 COVID-19 vaccine. Clones were read by immunoSEQ multiplex PCR, and TCRdb kept only the in-frame ones, dropping some. The sample yields more than 95,000 clones, about 93% seen once. This CDR3 has 14 amino acids. Per the germline V gene, CDR1 is KGHSH and CDR2 is LQKENI. Trimming cost V 3 bases and J 1 base, with 8 bases left between them. This clonotype was sampled from an adult in good health. The sequencing used peripheral blood, collected on day 0 of AZD1222 vaccination. The chain employs TRBV18 and TRBJ2-3; D possibly corresponds to TRBD2 (5 bases). The CDR3 spells CASSPLRGTDTQYF. In DNA, the CDR3 is TGTGCCAGCTCACCTTTGAGGGGCACAGATACGCAGTATTTT.